This TCR beta chain stems from a study of response to subunit inactivated influenza vaccine. General study findings and limits: With each seasonal influenza vaccination, the authors suggested, few new T cells are recruited.

Using its own MiXCR run on the RT-PCR reads, TCRdb lists one record per CDR3 protein. The sample yields about 700,000 distinct CDR3 sequences, about 15% seen once. Germline CDR1 reads SGHTA; CDR2 reads FQGNSA. The V and J ends lost 5 bases and 2 bases respectively, with 14 bases between them. The CDR3 is 15 amino acids. The sample holds a few counts of this clonotype. The antigen is not known. The sequence came from a man in his fifties or sixties who received an inactivated influenza vaccine. This specimen was PBMCs from blood, taken approximately 15 days before vaccination. This chain links TRBV7-2 with TRBJ2-3; maybe TRBD2 (6 bases). CDR3 coding DNA: TGTGCCAGCAGCCCCGGGAGCTCGTACACAGATACGCAGTATTTT. This sequence encodes CASSPGSSYTDTQYF.